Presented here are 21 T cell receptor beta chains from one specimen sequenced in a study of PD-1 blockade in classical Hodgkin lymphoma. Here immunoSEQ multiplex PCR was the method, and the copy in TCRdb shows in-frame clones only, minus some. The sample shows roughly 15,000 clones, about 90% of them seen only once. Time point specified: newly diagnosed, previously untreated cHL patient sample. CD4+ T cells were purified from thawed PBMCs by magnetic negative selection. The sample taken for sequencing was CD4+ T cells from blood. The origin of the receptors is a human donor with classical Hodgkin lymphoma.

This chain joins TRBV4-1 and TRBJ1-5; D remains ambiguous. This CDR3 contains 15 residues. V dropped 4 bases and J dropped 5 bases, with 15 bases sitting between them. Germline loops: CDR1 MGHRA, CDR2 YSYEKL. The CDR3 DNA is TGCGCCAGCAGCCTCTCAACCGCCCCGTATCAGCCCCAGCATTTT. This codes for CASSLSTAPYQPQHF.

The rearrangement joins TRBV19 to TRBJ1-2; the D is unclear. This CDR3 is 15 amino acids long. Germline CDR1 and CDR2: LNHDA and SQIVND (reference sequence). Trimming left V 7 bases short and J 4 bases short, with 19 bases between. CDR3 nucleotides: TGTGCCAGTACCGAAGCGACCAGGTCGGGCTATGGCTACACCTTC. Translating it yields CASTEATRSGYGYTF.

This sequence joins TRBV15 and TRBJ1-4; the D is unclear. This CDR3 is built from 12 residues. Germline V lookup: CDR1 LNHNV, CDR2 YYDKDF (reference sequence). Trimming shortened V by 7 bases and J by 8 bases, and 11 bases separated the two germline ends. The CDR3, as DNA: TGTGCCACCACCACGGGGTACGAAAAACTGTTTTTT. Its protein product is CATTTGYEKLFF. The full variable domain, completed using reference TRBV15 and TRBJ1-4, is DAMVIQNPRYQVTQFGKPVTLSCSQTLNHNVMYWYQQKSSQAPKLLFHYYDKDFNNEADTPDNFQSRRPNTSFCFLDIRSPGLGDTAMYLCATTTGYEKLFFGSGTQLSVL.

The CDR3 region is CASSESSRDRGWHEQFF. The DNA for the CDR3 is TGTGCCAGCAGTGAATCTTCCCGGGACAGGGGGTGGCATGAGCAGTTCTTC. The V gene is TRBV6-1, the J gene TRBJ2-1; 11 nucleotides match TRBD1. The CDR3 has 17 residues. J was trimmed by 8 bases and V by 2 bases; bases with no gene match: 11. In germline, CDR1 is MNHNS, CDR2 SASEGT.

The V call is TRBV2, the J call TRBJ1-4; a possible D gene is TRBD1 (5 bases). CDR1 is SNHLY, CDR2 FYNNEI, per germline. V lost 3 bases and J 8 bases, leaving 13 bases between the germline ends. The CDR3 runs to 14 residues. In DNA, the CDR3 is TGTGCCAGCAGTGATGGAGGGGCGGGGGAAAAACTGTTTTTT. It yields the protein CASSDGGAGEKLFF.

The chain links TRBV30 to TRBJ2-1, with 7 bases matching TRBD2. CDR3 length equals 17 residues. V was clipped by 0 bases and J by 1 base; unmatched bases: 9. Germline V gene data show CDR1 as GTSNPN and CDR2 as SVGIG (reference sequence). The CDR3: CAWSVLAGRGSYNEQFF. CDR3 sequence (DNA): TGTGCCTGGAGTGTACTGGCGGGGCGGGGGTCCTACAATGAGCAGTTCTTC.

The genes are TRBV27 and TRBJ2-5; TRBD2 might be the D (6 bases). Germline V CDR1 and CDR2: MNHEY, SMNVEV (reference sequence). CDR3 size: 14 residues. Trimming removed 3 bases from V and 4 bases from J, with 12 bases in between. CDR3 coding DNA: TGTGCCAGCAGTTTTATGGAGGGAGGAGAGACCCAGTACTTC. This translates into CASSFMEGGETQYF.

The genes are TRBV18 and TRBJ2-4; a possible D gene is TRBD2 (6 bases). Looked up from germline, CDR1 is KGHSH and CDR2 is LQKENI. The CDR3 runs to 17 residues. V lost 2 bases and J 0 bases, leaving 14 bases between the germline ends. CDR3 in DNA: TGTGCCAGCTCACCATCCCCAGCGGGTCTAGCCAAAAACATTCAGTACTTC. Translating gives CASSPSPAGLAKNIQYF.

The CDR3 protein is CASSPGTGWGYTF. In DNA, the CDR3 is TGTGCCAGCAGCCCAGGGACAGGGTGGGGCTACACCTTC. The chain couples TRBV7-6 to TRBJ1-2; the match to TRBD1 covers 9 bases. V lost 5 bases, J lost 8 bases, and 6 bases stayed unmatched. This CDR3 is 13 amino acids long. From germline, CDR1 is SGHVS and CDR2 FNYEAQ.

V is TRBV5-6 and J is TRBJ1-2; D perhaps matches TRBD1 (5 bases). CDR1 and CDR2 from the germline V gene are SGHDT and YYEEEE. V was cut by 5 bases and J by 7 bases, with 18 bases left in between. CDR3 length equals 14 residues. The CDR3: CASRPGKGPIGYTF. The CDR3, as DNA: TGTGCCAGCAGACCGGGTAAGGGGCCCATTGGCTACACCTTC.

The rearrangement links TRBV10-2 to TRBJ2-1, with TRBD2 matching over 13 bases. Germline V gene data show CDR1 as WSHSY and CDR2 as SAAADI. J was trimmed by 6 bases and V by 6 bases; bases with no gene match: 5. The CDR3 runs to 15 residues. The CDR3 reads CASRLAGGPANEQFF. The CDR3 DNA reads TGCGCCAGCAGACTAGCGGGAGGGCCGGCCAATGAGCAGTTCTTC.

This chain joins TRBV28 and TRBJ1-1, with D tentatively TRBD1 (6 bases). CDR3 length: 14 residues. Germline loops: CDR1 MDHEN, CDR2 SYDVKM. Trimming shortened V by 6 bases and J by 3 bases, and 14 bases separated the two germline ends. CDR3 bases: TGTGCCAGCAGGCGGGGGCCCTCTTACACTGAAGCTTTCTTT. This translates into CASRRGPSYTEAFF.

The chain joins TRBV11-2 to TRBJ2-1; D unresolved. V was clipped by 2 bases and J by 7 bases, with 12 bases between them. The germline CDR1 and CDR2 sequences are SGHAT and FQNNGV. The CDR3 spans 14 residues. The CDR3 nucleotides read TGTGCCAGCAGCTTAATTAAACGTCCTAATGAGCAGTTCTTC. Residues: CASSLIKRPNEQFF.

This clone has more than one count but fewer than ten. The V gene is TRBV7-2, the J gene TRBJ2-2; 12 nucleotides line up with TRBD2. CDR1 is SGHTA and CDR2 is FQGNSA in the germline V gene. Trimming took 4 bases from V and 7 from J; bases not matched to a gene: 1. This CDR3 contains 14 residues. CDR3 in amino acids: CASSSGLAGGELFF. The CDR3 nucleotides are TGTGCCAGCAGCTCGGGACTAGCGGGCGGGGAGCTGTTTTTT. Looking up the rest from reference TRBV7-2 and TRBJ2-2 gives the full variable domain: GAGVSQSPSNKVTEKGKDVELRCDPISGHTALYWYRQSLGQGLEFLIYFQGNSAPDKSGLPSDRFSAERTGGSVSTLTIQRTQQEDSAVYLCASSSGLAGGELFFGEGSRLTVL.

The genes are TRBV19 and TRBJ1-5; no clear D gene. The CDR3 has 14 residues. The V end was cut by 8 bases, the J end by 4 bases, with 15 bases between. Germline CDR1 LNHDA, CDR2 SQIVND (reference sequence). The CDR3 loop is CASQLLGSNQPQHF. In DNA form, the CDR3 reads TGTGCCAGTCAGTTACTAGGGTCTAATCAGCCCCAGCATTTT.

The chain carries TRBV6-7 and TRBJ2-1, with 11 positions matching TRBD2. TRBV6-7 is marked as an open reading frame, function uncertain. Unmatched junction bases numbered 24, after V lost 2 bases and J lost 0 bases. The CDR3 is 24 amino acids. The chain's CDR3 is CASSYSRELAGEGRGPRSYNEQFF. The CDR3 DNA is TGTGCCAGCAGTTACAGTAGGGAACTAGCGGGAGAGGGCCGAGGGCCGCGCTCCTACAATGAGCAGTTCTTC.

The CDR3 sequence: CASSYSEPILSYEQYF. The CDR3 DNA sequence: TGTGCCAGCAGTTACTCGGAGCCTATCCTCTCCTACGAGCAGTACTTC. The chain employs TRBV6-6 and TRBJ2-7; D unclear. Looked up from germline, CDR1 is MNHNY and CDR2 is SVGAGI (reference sequence). V lost 0 bases, J lost 0 bases, and 12 bases lay in between. The CDR3 contains 16 residues.

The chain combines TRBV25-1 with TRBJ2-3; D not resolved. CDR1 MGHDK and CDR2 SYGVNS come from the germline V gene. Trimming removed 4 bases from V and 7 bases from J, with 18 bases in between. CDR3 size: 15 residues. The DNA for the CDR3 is TGTGCCAGCAGTGTGGCTAGTGGGTCTCGCAATACGCAGTATTTT. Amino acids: CASSVASGSRNTQYF.

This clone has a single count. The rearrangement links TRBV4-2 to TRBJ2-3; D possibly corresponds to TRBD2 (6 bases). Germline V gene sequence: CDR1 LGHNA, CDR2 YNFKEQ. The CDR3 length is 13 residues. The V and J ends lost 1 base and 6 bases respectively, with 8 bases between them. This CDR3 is CASSQVLADTQYF. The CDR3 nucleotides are TGTGCCAGCAGCCAAGTGCTAGCGGATACGCAGTATTTT.

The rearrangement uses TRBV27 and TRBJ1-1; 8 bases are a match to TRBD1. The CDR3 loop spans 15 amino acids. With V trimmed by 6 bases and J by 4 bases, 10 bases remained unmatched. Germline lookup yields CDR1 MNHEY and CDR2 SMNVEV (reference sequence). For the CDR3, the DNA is TGTGCCAGCAGCCCGGGTCGGACAGGGTCCACTGAAGCTTTCTTT. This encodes CASSPGRTGSTEAFF.

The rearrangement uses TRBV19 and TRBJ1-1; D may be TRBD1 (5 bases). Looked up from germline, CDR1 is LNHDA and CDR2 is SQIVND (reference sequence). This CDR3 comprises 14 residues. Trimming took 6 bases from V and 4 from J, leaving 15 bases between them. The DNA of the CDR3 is TGTGCCAGTAGCCAAAGCGGGGGACCCACTGAAGCTTTCTTT. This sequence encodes CASSQSGGPTEAFF.